This TCR beta chain was sequenced in a study of cytomegalovirus exposure and HLA in healthy donors. Study-wide results and limits: It was reported that TCR beta sequences correctly inferred the HLA-A and HLA-B alleles for most subjects.

A word on this clone: Its specificity is unknown.

Donors were ostensibly healthy at sampling, although undocumented immune exposures were probable. The PCR employed 60 Vbeta primers together with 13 Jbeta primers. Clones were sequenced by immunoSEQ multiplex PCR, and TCRdb holds only the in-frame ones, with some missing. The sample includes 200,000 to 250,000 clones, 75% to 85% seen only once; the top ten take around 8.3%. CDR1 and CDR2 from the germline V gene are SGHRS and YFSETQ. The CDR3 is 15 amino acids. V lost 0 bases to trimming and J lost 0 bases, with 10 bases between them. This TCR came from an older woman in good health and CMV-seropositive. The chain recombines TRBV5-1 with TRBJ2-7; the D gene is possibly TRBD1 (6 bases). Sequenced material: PBMCs. CDR3: CASSLDGQLSYEQYF. CDR3 nucleotide sequence: TGCGCCAGCAGCTTGGACGGACAGCTCTCCTACGAGCAGTACTTC.